One TCR beta chain is described in this entry. Its specificity is not known. CDR3 length: 15 residues. The germline V gene encodes CDR1 SGDLS and CDR2 YYNGEE. The ends were cut back, 0 bases at V and 3 bases at J, with 11 bases in the middle. The data are from a study of T cells in localized non-small cell lung cancer. Study observations and caveats: The greatest T cell clonality was found in uninvolved adjacent lung (higher than in tumor).

Profiling relied on immunoSEQ multiplex PCR, and the TCRdb table lists in-frame clones only, not all of them. This sample carries roughly 2,100 clones, 15% to 20% of them seen once, and the ten largest clones take around 25%. The specimen was lung tumor tissue, collected before any cancer treatment. The gene calls are TRBV9 and TRBJ2-3; the D is unclear. The clonotype originates from a female donor over 55 with stage I squamous cell lung carcinoma. CDR3 region: CASSVEDGSTDTQYF. The CDR3 DNA reads as TGTGCCAGCAGCGTAGAGGACGGGTCTACAGATACGCAGTATTTT. The complete variable domain, with remaining parts taken from reference TRBV9 and TRBJ2-3, reads DSGVTQTPKHLITATGQRVTLRCSPRSGDLSVYWYQQSLDQGLQFLIQYYNGEERAKGNILERFSAQQFPDLHSELNLSSLELGDSALYFCASSVEDGSTDTQYFGPGTRLTVL.